This record covers a single T cell receptor beta chain. Its specific antigen is unknown. The input lacks base qualities; no much larger clone sits a single base away. V is clipped by 10 bases and J by 0 bases, and the sequence between their germline boundaries is 17 bases long. Taken from cysteine to phenylalanine, the CDR3 has 15 residues. The sequence is cut down to CDR3 DNA, 45 bases in frame from base 1. Per the germline V gene, SGDLS is the CDR1 and YYNGEE is the CDR2. CD8 naive samples consisted of CD45RO-negative cells that were positively selected for CCR7, yielding a CD45RA+CCR7+ population without TemRA cells. The donors were healthy, HIV-negative adults with no recently reported acute infections or vaccinations. All donors were Caucasian adults living in Nashville, Tennessee, USA. Blood was obtained by leukapheresis, after which PBMCs were separated by Ficoll-Histopaque density gradient centrifugation and cryopreserved in liquid nitrogen vapor phase. Analytical flow cytometry was used to check the purity and quantity of every magnetically sorted T cell population. From each sorted fraction, genomic DNA was isolated and quantified by UV absorbance on a Nanodrop 2000c.

TCR CDR3 regions were amplified from genomic DNA by multiplex PCR using the deep immunoSEQ assay. For each cell subset, the extracted genomic DNA was distributed evenly across all wells of several immunoSEQ 96-well plates, and each plate served as one replicate. For sorted subsets, approximately 190 ng of genomic DNA, equivalent to 25,000 to 35,000 T cell genomes, went into each replicate PCR. Purified libraries were quantified with a Qubit 3.0 fluorometer, sized on a Bioanalyzer 2100, and re-quantified with the KAPA Library Quantification kit. A separate single-read 150-cycle Illumina NextSeq 550 flow cell was used to sequence each immunoSEQ 96-well plate. The original pipeline was this. Because the immunoSEQ output included only junctional sequences and no quality scores, the filtering could not be the same as the filtering used for full-length reads. To assign V/J genes and CDR3, sequences were annotated using PyIR, a Python wrapper for IgBLAST v1.9, with IMGT germline references. Reads were filtered out if the reads had weak V/J assignments (E-value above 1e-6), no CDR3, stop codons, out-of-frame junctions, or ambiguous translated residues. V3J clonotypes were defined by identical inferred V gene, J gene, and CDR3 amino acid sequence. The percentage overlap between two repertoires was calculated by dividing the number of shared unique clonotypes by the size of the smaller repertoire. Richness of each repertoire was evaluated using RTK rarefaction, the Chao1 estimator, and Recon v2.1 estimates of unobserved clonotypes. OLGA was used to compute generation probabilities for all TCRbeta clonotypes that the gDNA method yielded from four donors. As stored in TCRdb, this immuneACCESS dataset retains in-frame rearrangements with V and J assigned. A fraction of the clones does not appear; measured against another copy, unresolved V genes explain less than half of the discrepancy, and the remainder lacks a known reason. That table is the source of V, J and clone size, and D and trimming were worked out from the DNA. The sample table holds about 1,800,000 clones, of which around 96% were seen once. The ten largest clones capture more than 0.95% of the sample.

This sample stems from a study of shared clonotypes between healthy human individuals (TCRdb year 2020). Concerning the study at large: The cohort included three men and two women between 18 and 49 years of age. To increase sequencing depth and limit assay-specific biases, different laboratories used diverse techniques to prepare libraries and sequence TCR repertoires. To estimate repertoire size and how much clonotype sharing occurs between individuals, the study deeply sequenced the blood TCR repertoires of about five healthy adults. For each donor, CD4 naive and CD4 memory were each run on three plates, CD8 naive on two plates, and CD8 memory on one plate. Per donor, leukapheresis produced somewhere between about 0.85 and 9.5 billion PBMCs. General study outcomes and caveats: Sampling was restricted to blood, and TCR repertoires in tissue are likely to differ from TCR repertoires in blood. Clonotypes shared by all four sorted-subset donors showed higher generation probabilities than non-shared clonotypes. Pairwise subsampling led to the expectation that sequencing depth would affect the degree of clonotype sharing among donors. Naive subsets generally had larger estimated clonotype richness than memory subsets. The genetic and exposure-history diversity represented was limited by the small number of donors. When several donors were compared, the shared fraction of clonotypes was about 5.4% for naive CD4, 3.5% to 4% for naive CD8, more than 2% for memory CD4, and less than 0.45% for memory CD8. Rarefaction of sorted-subset datasets indicated incomplete sequencing despite the large sequencing depth.

The sequenced sample was naive CD8+ T cells sorted from blood. This specimen's cell subset or site label, interpreted: CD45RA+CCR7+. The TCR originated in a man younger than 35 in good health. The receptor chain draws on TRBV9 and TRBJ1-5, with no D gene named confidently. Read as DNA, the sequence is TGTGCCGGATCCGAATGCACGTCTAGCAATCAGCCCCAGCATTTT. This yields the protein CAGSECTSSNQPQHF.